The source of this TCR beta chain is a study of T cell repertoires in ileal Crohn's disease. In the study overall: Surgery for a complication: stricturing in roughly 61%, penetrating in approximately 39%. Postoperative therapy was given to about half: fewer than 14 thiopurines, 18 anti-TNF agents. At postoperative colonoscopy, neoterminal ileum biopsies were taken as M6.

Libraries were prepared by immunoSEQ multiplex PCR; TCRdb keeps only in-frame clonotypes and omits some of them. The sample comprises fewer than 3,000 clones, about 70% of which are singletons, and around 21% rests with the top ten. Described time point: neoterminal ileum biopsy at postoperative endoscopy, about 6 months after surgery. On this clone itself: Its antigen remains unidentified.

The study's findings and limits: Compared with non-smokers, active smokers at surgery showed more clonal expansions.

V dropped 1 base and J dropped 2 bases, with 13 bases sitting between them. This CDR3 has 15 amino acids. Germline CDR1 reads SGHKS; CDR2 reads YYEKEE (reference sequence). This TCR was sampled from an adult with Crohn's disease. Sequenced material: ileal tissue. This chain connects TRBV5-5 to TRBJ2-7; the D is unclear. CDR3 protein: CASSLQRGVPYEQYF. As DNA, the CDR3 is TGTGCCAGCAGCTTGCAAAGAGGTGTTCCCTACGAGCAGTACTTC. Variable domain in full (rest from reference TRBV5-5 and TRBJ2-7): DAGVTQSPTHLIKTRGQQVTLRCSPISGHKSVSWYQQVLGQGPQFIFQYYEKEERGRGNFPDRFSARQFPNYSSELNVNALLLGDSALYLCASSLQRGVPYEQYFGPGTRLTVT.